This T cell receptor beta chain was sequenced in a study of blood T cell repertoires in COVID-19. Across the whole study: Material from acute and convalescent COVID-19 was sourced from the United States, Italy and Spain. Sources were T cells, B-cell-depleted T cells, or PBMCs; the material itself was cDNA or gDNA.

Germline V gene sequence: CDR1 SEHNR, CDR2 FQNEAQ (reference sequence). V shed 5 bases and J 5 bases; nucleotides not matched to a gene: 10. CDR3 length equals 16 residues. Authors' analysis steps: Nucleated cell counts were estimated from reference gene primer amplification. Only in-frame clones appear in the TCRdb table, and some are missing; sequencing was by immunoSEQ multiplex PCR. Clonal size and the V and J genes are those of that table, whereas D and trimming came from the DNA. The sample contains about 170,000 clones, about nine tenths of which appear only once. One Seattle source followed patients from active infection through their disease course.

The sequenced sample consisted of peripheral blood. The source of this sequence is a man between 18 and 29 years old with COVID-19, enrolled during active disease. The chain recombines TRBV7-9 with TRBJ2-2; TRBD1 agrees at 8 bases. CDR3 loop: CASSPRGQGKTGELFF. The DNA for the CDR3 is TGTGCCAGCAGCCCCCGCGGACAGGGTAAAACCGGGGAGCTGTTTTTT.